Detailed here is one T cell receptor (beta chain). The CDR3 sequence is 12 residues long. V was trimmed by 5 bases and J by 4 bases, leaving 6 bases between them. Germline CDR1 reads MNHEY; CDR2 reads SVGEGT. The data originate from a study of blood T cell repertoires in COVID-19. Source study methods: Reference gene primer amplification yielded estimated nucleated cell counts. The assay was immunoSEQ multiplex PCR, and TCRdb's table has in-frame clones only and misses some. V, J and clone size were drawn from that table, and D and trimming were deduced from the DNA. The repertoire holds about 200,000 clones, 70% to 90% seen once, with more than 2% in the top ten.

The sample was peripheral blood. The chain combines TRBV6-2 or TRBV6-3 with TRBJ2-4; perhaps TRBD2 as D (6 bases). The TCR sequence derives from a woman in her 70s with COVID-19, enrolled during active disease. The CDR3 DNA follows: TGTGCCAGCAGTCGGGAGAAAAACATTCAGTACTTC. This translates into CASSREKNIQYF.